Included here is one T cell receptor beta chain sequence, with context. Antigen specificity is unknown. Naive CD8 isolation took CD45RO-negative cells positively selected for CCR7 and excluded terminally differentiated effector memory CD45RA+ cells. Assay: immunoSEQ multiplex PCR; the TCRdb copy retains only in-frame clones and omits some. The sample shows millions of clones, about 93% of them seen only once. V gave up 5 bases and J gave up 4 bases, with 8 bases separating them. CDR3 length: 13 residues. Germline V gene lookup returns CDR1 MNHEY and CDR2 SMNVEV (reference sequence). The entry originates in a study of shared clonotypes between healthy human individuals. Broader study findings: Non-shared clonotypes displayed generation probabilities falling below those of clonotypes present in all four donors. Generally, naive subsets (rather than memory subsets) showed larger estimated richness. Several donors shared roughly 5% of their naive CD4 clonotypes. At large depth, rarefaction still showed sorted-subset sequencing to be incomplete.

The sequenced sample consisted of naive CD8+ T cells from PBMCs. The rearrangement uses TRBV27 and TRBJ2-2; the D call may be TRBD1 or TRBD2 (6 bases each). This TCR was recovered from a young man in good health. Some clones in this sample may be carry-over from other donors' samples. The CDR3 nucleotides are TGTGCCAGCAGTAGGGGGGTCACCGGGGAGCTGTTTTTT. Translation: CASSRGVTGELFF.